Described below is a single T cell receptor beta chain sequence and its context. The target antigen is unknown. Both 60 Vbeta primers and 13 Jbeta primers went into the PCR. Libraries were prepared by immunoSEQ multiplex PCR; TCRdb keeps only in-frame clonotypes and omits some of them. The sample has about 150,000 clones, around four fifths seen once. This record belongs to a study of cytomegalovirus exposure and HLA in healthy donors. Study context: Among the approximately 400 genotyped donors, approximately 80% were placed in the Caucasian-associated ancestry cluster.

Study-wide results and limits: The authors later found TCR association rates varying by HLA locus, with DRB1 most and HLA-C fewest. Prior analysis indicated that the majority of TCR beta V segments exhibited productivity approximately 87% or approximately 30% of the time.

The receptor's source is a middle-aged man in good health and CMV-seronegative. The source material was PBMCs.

The CDR3 loop is CASRPTGDFNQPQHF. Written as DNA, the CDR3 is TGCGCCAGCAGGCCGACCGGGGACTTTAATCAGCCCCAGCATTTT. This rearrangement joins TRBV4-1 to TRBJ1-5, with D maybe TRBD1 (5 bases). Germline V lookup: CDR1 MGHRA, CDR2 YSYEKL. This CDR3 region has 15 residues. Deletions cut 6 bases from V and 4 bases from J, with 16 bases between.